These T cell receptor beta chains were read from a single sample in a study of T-cell memory formation after mild COVID-19. TCRdb reprocessed the 5' RACE reads via MiXCR and lists one record per CDR3 protein. Here the sample spans more than 350,000 distinct CDR3 sequences, around a fifth being singletons. Source material: PBMCs or a T cell subset sorted from them (not recorded which). Receptors originate from an adult woman who had mild COVID-19 (a few samples of this study predate the infection). Cell type and time point are not known. Each CDR3 is given with its conserved first and last residue. The D gene is left open where the match is weak. For some rows the clone size is stated as once, few or many, or as a class when expanded; others skip it.

j_call,v_call,clone_size,d_call,cdr3_aa,cdr3_nt
TRBJ1-3,TRBV19,.,.,CASSRTGDRDTIYF,TGTGCCAGTAGTCGGACCGGAGATCGGGACACCATATATTTT
TRBJ1-1,TRBV4-1,.,.,CASSQERRGSTEAFF,TGCGCCAGCAGCCAAGAAAGACGCGGTTCGACTGAAGCTTTCTTT
TRBJ1-5,TRBV6-5,few,.,CASSYGPGVNQPQHF,TGTGCCAGCAGTTACGGTCCAGGGGTAAATCAGCCCCAGCATTTT
TRBJ1-2,TRBV20-1,.,.,CSATGTVRKGYTF,TGCAGTGCCACTGGGACCGTGCGGAAAGGCTACACCTTC
TRBJ2-6,TRBV9,.,.,CASGYSGANVLTF,TGTGCCAGCGGCTACTCTGGGGCCAACGTCCTGACTTTC
TRBJ2-1,TRBV30,few,TRBD2,CAGTVGGSENEQFF,TGTGCCGGGACCGTTGGCGGGAGCGAGAATGAGCAGTTCTTC
TRBJ2-2,TRBV5-1,few,.,CASRIRDTGELFF,TGCGCCAGCAGGATCCGAGACACCGGGGAGCTGTTTTTT
TRBJ1-1,TRBV6-6,few,TRBD1,CASSHPGQFEAFF,TGTGCCAGCAGTCATCCGGGACAGTTTGAAGCTTTCTTT
TRBJ1-4,TRBV6-6,.,.,CASRRHHATNEKLFF,TGTGCCAGCAGGCGACATCATGCAACTAATGAAAAACTGTTTTTT
TRBJ2-3,TRBV30,.,TRBD2,CAWSGLAGVTDTQYF,TGTGCCTGGAGTGGACTAGCGGGAGTTACAGATACGCAGTATTTT
TRBJ1-5,TRBV5-5,.,TRBD1,CASSYLGQGANQPQHF,TGTGCCAGCAGCTACTTGGGACAGGGGGCCAATCAGCCCCAGCATTTT
TRBJ1-2,TRBV29-1,few,.,CSVEVTRGGLGYTF,TGCAGCGTTGAAGTCACCAGGGGAGGGCTTGGCTACACCTTC
TRBJ1-1,TRBV2,.,.,CASSDQTKLSEAFF,TGTGCCAGCAGTGACCAGACTAAACTTTCTGAAGCTTTCTTT
TRBJ2-1,TRBV5-1,.,TRBD1,CASSFTGTGSGNEQFF,TGCGCCAGCAGCTTCACCGGGACAGGGTCAGGCAATGAGCAGTTCTTC
TRBJ2-7,TRBV9,few,.,CASSPRVGGVREQYF,TGTGCCAGCAGCCCCCGGGTTGGAGGGGTGAGGGAGCAGTACTTC
TRBJ2-1,TRBV24-1,.,TRBD2,CATSDKIAGAYNEQFF,TGTGCCACCAGTGATAAAATAGCGGGGGCTTACAATGAGCAGTTCTTC
TRBJ2-1,TRBV20-1,few,.,CSVAQNYNEQFF,TGCAGTGTGGCACAGAACTACAATGAGCAGTTCTTC
TRBJ2-7,TRBV20-1,.,.,CSADGLKEQYF,TGCAGTGCTGACGGACTAAAGGAGCAGTACTTC
TRBJ2-1,TRBV5-1,.,TRBD2,CASSSGTSGGQFF,TGCGCCAGCAGCTCGGGGACTAGCGGGGGGCAGTTCTTC
TRBJ2-2,TRBV7-8,few,.,CASSPRPSNTGELFF,TGTGCCAGCAGCCCCAGGCCCTCGAACACCGGGGAGCTGTTTTTT
TRBJ2-7,TRBV24-1,.,.,CATSDSDPGNYEQYF,TGTGCCACCAGTGATTCCGACCCGGGGAACTACGAGCAGTACTTC
TRBJ1-2,TRBV9,.,.,CASSVVNYGYTF,TGTGCCAGCAGCGTAGTGAACTATGGCTACACCTTC
TRBJ1-1,TRBV6-2/TRBV6-3,.,TRBD1,CASSYSQKQGDQVEAFF,TGTGCCAGCAGTTACTCGCAGAAACAGGGGGACCAAGTGGAAGCTTTCTTT
TRBJ2-7,TRBV9,.,.,CASSVGGHYEQYF,TGTGCCAGCAGCGTAGGTGGCCACTACGAGCAGTACTTC
TRBJ2-1,TRBV5-1,.,TRBD2,CASSSPLAGPYNEQFF,TGCGCCAGCAGCTCGCCTCTAGCGGGTCCCTACAATGAGCAGTTCTTC
TRBJ1-1,TRBV29-1,.,.,CSVEPGGIAEAFF,TGCAGCGTTGAACCCGGGGGAATCGCTGAAGCTTTCTTT
TRBJ2-7,TRBV7-6,few,.,CASSTSRGSYEQYF,TGTGCCAGCAGCACCTCCCGAGGCTCCTACGAGCAGTACTTC
TRBJ2-7,TRBV5-1,.,.,CASSLVQGNSYEQYF,TGCGCCAGCAGCTTGGTCCAGGGGAACTCCTACGAGCAGTACTTC
TRBJ2-7,TRBV6-6,few,TRBD1,CASSPGTGYNEQYF,TGTGCCAGCAGCCCCGGGACAGGGTACAACGAGCAGTACTTC
TRBJ2-5,TRBV5-1,.,.,CASSLWGNMEETQYF,TGCGCCAGCAGCTTGTGGGGCAATATGGAGGAGACCCAGTACTTC
TRBJ2-3,TRBV4-2,.,.,CASSRRGGATDTQYF,TGTGCCAGCAGCCGAAGGGGGGGGGCGACAGATACGCAGTATTTT
TRBJ2-1,TRBV7-2,.,.,CASSLVWNEQFF,TGTGCCAGCAGCTTAGTCTGGAATGAGCAGTTCTTC
TRBJ1-3,TRBV20-1,few,.,CSARRQRMSSGNTIYF,TGCAGTGCTAGAAGACAGAGGATGAGCTCTGGAAACACCATATATTTT
TRBJ2-4,TRBV20-1,.,.,CSAGAALAKNIQYF,TGCAGTGCCGGGGCGGCTCTAGCCAAAAACATTCAGTACTTC
TRBJ2-3,TRBV20-1,.,.,CSAYISFGDTQYF,TGCAGTGCCTACATTTCGTTTGGAGATACGCAGTATTTT
TRBJ1-2,TRBV5-6,.,.,CASSQTDDQGYTF,TGTGCCAGCAGCCAGACAGACGACCAGGGCTACACCTTC
TRBJ2-1,TRBV7-6,.,TRBD2,CASSPFPSGYNEQFF,TGTGCCAGCAGCCCATTCCCTAGCGGCTACAATGAGCAGTTCTTC
TRBJ2-1,TRBV3-1,few,.,CASSPGGSGSYNEQFF,TGTGCCAGCAGCCCCGGAGGGTCGGGCTCCTACAATGAGCAGTTCTTC
TRBJ1-1,TRBV6-5,.,.,CASNLPPEAFF,TGTGCCAGCAATCTGCCCCCTGAGGCTTTCTTT
TRBJ1-1,TRBV18,.,TRBD1,CASSPTGQGHIGSEAFF,TGTGCCAGCTCCCCTACCGGACAGGGGCACATTGGGTCTGAAGCTTTCTTT
TRBJ2-7,TRBV4-1,.,TRBD1,CASSQDPDRARYEQYF,TGCGCCAGCAGCCAAGATCCCGACAGGGCCCGCTACGAGCAGTACTTC
TRBJ2-1,TRBV12-3/TRBV12-4,few,TRBD2,CASSPMERGYNEQFF,TGTGCCAGCAGCCCCATGGAGCGGGGGTACAATGAGCAGTTCTTC
TRBJ2-7,TRBV20-1,few,.,CSASIRGTYEQYF,TGCAGTGCTAGTATTCGCGGTACCTACGAGCAGTACTTC
TRBJ2-7,TRBV9,few,.,CASSVGTQLREQYF,TGTGCCAGCAGCGTAGGGACTCAGCTCCGCGAGCAGTACTTC
TRBJ2-7,TRBV7-8,few,.,CASSFVQGPHYEQYF,TGTGCCAGCAGCTTTGTTCAGGGGCCCCACTACGAGCAGTACTTC
TRBJ2-1,TRBV6-2/TRBV6-3,many,.,CASDLGGGPYNEQFF,TGTGCCAGCGACTTAGGAGGGGGGCCCTACAATGAGCAGTTCTTC
TRBJ1-5,TRBV30,.,TRBD1,CAWSEGQGYQPQHF,TGTGCCTGGAGTGAGGGACAGGGATATCAGCCCCAGCATTTT
TRBJ1-6,TRBV7-9,.,TRBD1,CASSYGTVDNSPLHF,TGTGCCAGCAGCTACGGGACAGTCGATAATTCACCCCTCCACTTT
TRBJ1-2,TRBV25-1,.,.,CASSPRGANGYTF,TGTGCCAGCAGTCCGCGGGGGGCGAATGGCTACACCTTC
TRBJ1-2,TRBV5-6,.,.,CASSFQLGTTTNYGYTF,TGTGCCAGCAGCTTCCAATTAGGGACAACTACTAACTATGGCTACACCTTC
TRBJ2-4,TRBV5-8,few,TRBD1,CASSGDRDRAPTNIQYF,TGTGCCAGCAGCGGGGACCGGGACAGGGCCCCCACCAACATTCAGTACTTC
TRBJ2-7,TRBV6-5,few,TRBD1,CASRPRPGQSYEQYF,TGTGCCAGCAGGCCTCGACCGGGACAGAGCTACGAGCAGTACTTC
TRBJ1-5,TRBV5-1,few,.,CASSPNTGSDQPQHF,TGCGCCAGCAGCCCAAACACAGGGTCGGATCAGCCCCAGCATTTT
TRBJ2-7,TRBV20-1,.,TRBD2,CSAPSGTSGRYPYEQYF,TGCAGTGCTCCTTCCGGGACTAGCGGGAGATACCCCTACGAGCAGTACTTC